This TCR beta chain was found in a study of shared clonotypes between healthy human individuals. Study-wide points: Between a few donors, naive CD4 clonotypes were shared at a level of about 5%. All-four-donor shared clonotypes had higher generation probabilities than non-shared clonotypes did. It was anticipated that sequencing depth would influence how many clonotypes donors shared.

Replicate PCRs run on sorted subsets employed about 220 ng DNA, approximately 30,000 T cell genomes. Measured with immunoSEQ multiplex PCR; TCRdb has only the in-frame clones, and not every one. The sample lists 500,000 or so clones; approximately 95% were seen once. V dropped 3 bases and J dropped 5 bases, with 2 bases sitting between them. The CDR3 is 10 residues long. Germline V CDR1 and CDR2: DFQATT, SNEGSKA (reference sequence). On this clone: The antigen is undetermined.

The receptor was isolated from a woman aged 30 to 39 in good health. The sequenced sample consisted of naive CD4+ T cells sorted from blood. The subset was: CD45RA+ positively selected. J is TRBJ2-4 and V is TRBV20-1, with D uncertain. The CDR3 nucleotides read TGCAGTGCTAGGGAAAACATTCAGTACTTC. This encodes CSARENIQYF.